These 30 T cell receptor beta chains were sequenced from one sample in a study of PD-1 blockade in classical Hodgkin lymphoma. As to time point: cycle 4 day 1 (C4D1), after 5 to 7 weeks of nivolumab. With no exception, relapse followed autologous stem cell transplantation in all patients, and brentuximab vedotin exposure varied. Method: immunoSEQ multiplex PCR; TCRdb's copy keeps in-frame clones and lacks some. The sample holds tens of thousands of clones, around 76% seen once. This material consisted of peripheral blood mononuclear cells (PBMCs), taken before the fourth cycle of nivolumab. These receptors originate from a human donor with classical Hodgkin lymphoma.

The CDR3 DNA is TGTGCCAGCAGCCATGGGGGGCGCTACGAGCAGTACTTC. Amino acids: CASSHGGRYEQYF. The gene calls are TRBV7-6 and TRBJ2-7; either TRBD1 or TRBD2 may fit D (6 bases each). CDR3 size: 13 residues. The germline V gene encodes CDR1 SGHVS and CDR2 FNYEAQ. Between the trimmed V and J ends, which lost 5 bases and 3 bases, there was a span of 11 bases. Supplemented by reference TRBV7-6 and TRBJ2-7, the full variable domain reads GAGVSQSPRYKVTKRGQDVALRCDPISGHVSLYWYRQALGQGPEFLTYFNYEAQQDKSGLPNDRFSAERPEGSISTLTIQRTEQRDSAMYRCASSHGGRYEQYFGPGTRLTVT.

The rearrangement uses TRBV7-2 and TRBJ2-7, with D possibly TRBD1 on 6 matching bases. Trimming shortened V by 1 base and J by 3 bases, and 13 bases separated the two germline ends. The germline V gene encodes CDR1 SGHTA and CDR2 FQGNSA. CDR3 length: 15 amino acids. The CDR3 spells CASSLGQAPYYEQYF. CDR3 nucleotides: TGTGCCAGCAGCTTAGGACAGGCCCCCTACTACGAGCAGTACTTC.

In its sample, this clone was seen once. CDR3 DNA sequence: TGTGCCAGCAGTGGGGACAAGAACACTGAAGCTTTCTTT. Translating gives CASSGDKNTEAFF. The chain has TRBV2 and TRBJ1-1, with D possibly TRBD1 on 6 matching bases. The V gene's germline CDR1 is SNHLY and CDR2 FYNNEI. V was cut by 4 bases and J by 1 base, with 7 bases left in between. The CDR3 covers 13 residues. The full variable domain, completed using reference TRBV2 and TRBJ1-1, is EPEVTQTPSHQVTQMGQEVILRCVPISNHLYFYWYRQILGQKVEFLVSFYNNEISEKSEIFDDQFSVERPDGSNFTLKIRSTKLEDSAMYFCASSGDKNTEAFFGQGTRLTVV.

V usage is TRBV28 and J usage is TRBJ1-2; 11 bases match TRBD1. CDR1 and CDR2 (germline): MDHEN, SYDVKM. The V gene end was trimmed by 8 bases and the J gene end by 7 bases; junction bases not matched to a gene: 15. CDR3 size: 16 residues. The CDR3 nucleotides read TGTGCCAGCGAAAACCCCTGGGGGACAGGGGGTAGTGGCTACACCTTC. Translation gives CASENPWGTGGSGYTF.

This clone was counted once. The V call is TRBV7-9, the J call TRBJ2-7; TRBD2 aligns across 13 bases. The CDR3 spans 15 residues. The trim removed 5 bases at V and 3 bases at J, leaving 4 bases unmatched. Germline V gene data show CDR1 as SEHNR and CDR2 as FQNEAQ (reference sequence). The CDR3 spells CASSPRTSGSYEQYF. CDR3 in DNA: TGTGCCAGCAGCCCCCGGACTAGCGGGAGCTACGAGCAGTACTTC.

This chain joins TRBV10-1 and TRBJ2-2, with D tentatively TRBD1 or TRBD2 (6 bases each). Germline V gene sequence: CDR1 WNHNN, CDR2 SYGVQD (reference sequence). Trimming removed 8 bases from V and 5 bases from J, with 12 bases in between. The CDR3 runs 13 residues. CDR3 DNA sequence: TGCGCCAGCCCCGGGGGCACAACCGGGGAGCTGTTTTTT. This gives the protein CASPGGTTGELFF.

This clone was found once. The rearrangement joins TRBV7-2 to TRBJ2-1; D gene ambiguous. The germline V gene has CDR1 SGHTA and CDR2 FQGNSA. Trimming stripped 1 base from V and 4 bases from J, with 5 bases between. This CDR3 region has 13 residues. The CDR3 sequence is CASSLGQYNEQFF. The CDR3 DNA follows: TGTGCCAGCAGCTTAGGCCAGTACAATGAGCAGTTCTTC.

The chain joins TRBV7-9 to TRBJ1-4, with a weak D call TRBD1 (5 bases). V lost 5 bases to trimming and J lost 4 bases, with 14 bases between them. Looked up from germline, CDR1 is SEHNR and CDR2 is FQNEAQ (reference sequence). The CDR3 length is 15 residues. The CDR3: CASSRGEGNNEKLFF. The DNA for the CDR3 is TGTGCCAGCAGCCGGGGCGAGGGGAATAATGAAAAACTGTTTTTT.

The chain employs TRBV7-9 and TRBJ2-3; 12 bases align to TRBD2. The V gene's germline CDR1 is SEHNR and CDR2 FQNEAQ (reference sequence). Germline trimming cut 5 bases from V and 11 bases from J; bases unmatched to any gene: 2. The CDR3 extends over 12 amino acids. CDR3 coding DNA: TGTGCCAGCAGCGTGACTAGCGGGAGGCAGTATTTT. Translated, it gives CASSVTSGRQYF.

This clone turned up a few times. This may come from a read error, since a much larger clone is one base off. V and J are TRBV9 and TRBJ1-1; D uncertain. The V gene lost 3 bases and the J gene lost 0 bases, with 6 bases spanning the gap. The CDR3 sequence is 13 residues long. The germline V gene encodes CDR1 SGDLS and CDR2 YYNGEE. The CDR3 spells CASSAEMNTEAFF. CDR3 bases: TGTGCCAGCAGCGCCGAAATGAACACTGAAGCTTTCTTT.

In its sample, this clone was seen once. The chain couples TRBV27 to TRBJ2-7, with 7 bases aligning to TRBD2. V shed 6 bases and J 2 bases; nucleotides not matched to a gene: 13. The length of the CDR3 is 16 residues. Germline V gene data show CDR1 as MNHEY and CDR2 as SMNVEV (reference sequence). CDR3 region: CASSPYLRAGAYEQYF. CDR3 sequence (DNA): TGTGCCAGCAGCCCTTACCTACGGGCGGGAGCCTACGAGCAGTACTTC.

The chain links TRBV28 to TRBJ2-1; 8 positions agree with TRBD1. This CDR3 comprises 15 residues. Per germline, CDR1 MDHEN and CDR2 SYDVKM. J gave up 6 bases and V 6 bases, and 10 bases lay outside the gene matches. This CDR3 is CASSPIGQGSNEQFF. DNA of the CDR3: TGTGCCAGCAGCCCGATAGGACAGGGCTCCAATGAGCAGTTCTTC.

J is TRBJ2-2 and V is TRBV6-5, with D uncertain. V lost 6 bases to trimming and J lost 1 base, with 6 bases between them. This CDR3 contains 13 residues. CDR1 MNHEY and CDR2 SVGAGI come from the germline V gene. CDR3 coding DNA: TGTGCCAGCAGGCTACTGAACACCGGGGAGCTGTTTTTT. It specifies CASRLLNTGELFF.

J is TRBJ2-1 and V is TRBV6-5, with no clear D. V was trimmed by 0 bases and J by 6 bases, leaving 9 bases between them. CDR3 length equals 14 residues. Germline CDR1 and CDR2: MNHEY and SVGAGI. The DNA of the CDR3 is TGTGCCAGCAGTTACTCAAGTCTAGTCAATGAGCAGTTCTTC. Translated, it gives CASSYSSLVNEQFF.

The CDR3 bases are TGCAGCGTTGCCGGGACTAGGAGCTCCTACAATGAGCAGTTCTTC. As protein: CSVAGTRSSYNEQFF. This chain uses TRBV29-1 with TRBJ2-1; 8 nucleotides agree with TRBD2. Unmatched junction bases numbered 5, after V lost 4 bases and J lost 0 bases. Per germline, CDR1 SQVTM and CDR2 ANQGSEA. This CDR3 spans 15 amino acids.

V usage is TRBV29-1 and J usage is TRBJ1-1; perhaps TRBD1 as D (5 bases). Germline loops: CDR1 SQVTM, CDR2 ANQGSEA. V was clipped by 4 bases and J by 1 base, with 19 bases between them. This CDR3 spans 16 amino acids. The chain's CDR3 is CSVGGWWGRPNTEAFF. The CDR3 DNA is TGCAGCGTTGGGGGGTGGTGGGGCAGGCCGAACACTGAAGCTTTCTTT.

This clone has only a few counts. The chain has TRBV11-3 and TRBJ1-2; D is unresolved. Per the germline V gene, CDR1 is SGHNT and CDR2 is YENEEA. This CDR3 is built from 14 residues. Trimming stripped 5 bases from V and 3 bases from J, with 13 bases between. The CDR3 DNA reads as TGTGCCAGCAGCCCAGTAGCAGGAGACTATGGCTACACCTTC. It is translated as CASSPVAGDYGYTF. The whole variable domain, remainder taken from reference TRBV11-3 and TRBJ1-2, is EAGVVQSPRYKIIEKKQPVAFWCNPISGHNTLYWYLQNLGQGPELLIRYENEEAVDDSQLPKDRFSAERLKGVDSTLKIQPAELGDSAVYLCASSPVAGDYGYTFGSGTRLTVV.

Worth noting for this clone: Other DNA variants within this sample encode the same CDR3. CDR3 sequence reads: CASSLLGRSYNEQFF. Here the CDR3 DNA reads TGTGCCAGCAGTTTGCTCGGGAGGTCCTACAATGAGCAGTTCTTC. The chain uses TRBV28 and TRBJ2-1; 7 bases map to TRBD2. Per the germline V gene, CDR1 is MDHEN and CDR2 is SYDVKM. Trimming at V came to 3 bases and at J to 1 base, leaving 3 bases not matched to a gene. The length of the CDR3 is 15 residues.

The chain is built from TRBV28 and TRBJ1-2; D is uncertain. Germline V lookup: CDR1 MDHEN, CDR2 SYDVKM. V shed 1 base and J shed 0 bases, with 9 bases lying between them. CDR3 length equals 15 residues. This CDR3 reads CASSLYSGTNYGYTF. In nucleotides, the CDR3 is TGTGCCAGCAGTTTATATTCCGGTACTAACTATGGCTACACCTTC.

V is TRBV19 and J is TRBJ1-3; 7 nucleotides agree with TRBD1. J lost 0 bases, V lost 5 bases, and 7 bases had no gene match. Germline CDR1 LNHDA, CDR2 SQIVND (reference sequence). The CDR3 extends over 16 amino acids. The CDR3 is CASSPRQGVSGNTIYF. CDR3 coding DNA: TGTGCCAGTAGTCCGAGACAGGGCGTCTCTGGAAACACCATATATTTT.

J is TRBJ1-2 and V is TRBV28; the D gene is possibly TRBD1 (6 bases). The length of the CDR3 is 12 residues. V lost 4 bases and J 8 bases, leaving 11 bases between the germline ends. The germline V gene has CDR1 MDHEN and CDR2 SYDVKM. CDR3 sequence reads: CASSSHRDGYTF. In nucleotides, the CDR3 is TGTGCCAGCAGTTCACACAGGGACGGCTACACCTTC.

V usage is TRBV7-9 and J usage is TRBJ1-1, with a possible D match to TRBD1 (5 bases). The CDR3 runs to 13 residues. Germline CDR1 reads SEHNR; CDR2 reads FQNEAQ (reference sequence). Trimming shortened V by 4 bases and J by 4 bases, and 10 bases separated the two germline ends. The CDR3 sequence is CASSSRGTTEAFF. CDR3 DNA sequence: TGTGCCAGCAGCTCCCGGGGCACCACTGAAGCTTTCTTT.

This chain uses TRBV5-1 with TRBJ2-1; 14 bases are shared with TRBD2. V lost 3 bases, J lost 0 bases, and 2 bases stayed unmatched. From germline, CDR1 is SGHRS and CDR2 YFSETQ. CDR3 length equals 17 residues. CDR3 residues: CASSYGTSGSSYNEQFF. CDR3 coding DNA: TGCGCCAGCAGCTACGGGACTAGCGGGAGCTCCTACAATGAGCAGTTCTTC.

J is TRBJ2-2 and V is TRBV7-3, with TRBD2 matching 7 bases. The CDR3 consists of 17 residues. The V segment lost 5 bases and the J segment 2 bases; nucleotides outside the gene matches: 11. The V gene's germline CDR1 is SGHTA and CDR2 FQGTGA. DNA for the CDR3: TGTGCCAGCAGCCCGCTAGCGGCTAGCGTTAACACCGGGGAGCTGTTTTTT. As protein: CASSPLAASVNTGELFF.

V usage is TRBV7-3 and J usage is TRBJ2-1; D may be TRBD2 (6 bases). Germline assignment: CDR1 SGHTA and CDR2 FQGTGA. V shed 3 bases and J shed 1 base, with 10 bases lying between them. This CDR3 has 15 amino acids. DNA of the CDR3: TGTGCCAGCAGCTTGGAGGGATTGTCCTACAATGAGCAGTTCTTC. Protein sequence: CASSLEGLSYNEQFF.

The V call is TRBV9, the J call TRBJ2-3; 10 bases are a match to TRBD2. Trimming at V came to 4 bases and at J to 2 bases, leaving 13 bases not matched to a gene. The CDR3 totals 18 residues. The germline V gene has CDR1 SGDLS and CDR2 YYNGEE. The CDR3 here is CASSSTLGLAVLTDTQYF. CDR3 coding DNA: TGTGCCAGCAGCTCTACTCTCGGACTAGCGGTTCTCACAGATACGCAGTATTTT.

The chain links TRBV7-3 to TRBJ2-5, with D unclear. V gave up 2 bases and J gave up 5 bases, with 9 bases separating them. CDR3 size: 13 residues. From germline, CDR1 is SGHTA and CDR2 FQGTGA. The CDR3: CASSLATMETQYF. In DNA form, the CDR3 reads TGTGCCAGCAGCTTAGCAACAATGGAGACCCAGTACTTC.

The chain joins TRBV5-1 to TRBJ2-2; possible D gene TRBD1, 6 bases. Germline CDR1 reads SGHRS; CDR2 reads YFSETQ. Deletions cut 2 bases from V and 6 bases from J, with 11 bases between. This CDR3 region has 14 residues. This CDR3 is CASSFTGKSGELFF. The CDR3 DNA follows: TGCGCCAGCAGCTTTACAGGGAAGTCCGGGGAGCTGTTTTTT.

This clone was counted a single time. The CDR3 DNA is TGTGCCAGCACACTAGGGGGCGCGGGCTACGAGCAGTACTTC. This gives the protein CASTLGGAGYEQYF. The chain joins TRBV7-2 to TRBJ2-7; TRBD1 matches at 7 bases. This CDR3 comprises 14 residues. V lost 7 bases, J lost 3 bases, and 9 bases stayed unmatched. The germline gives CDR1 SGHTA, CDR2 FQGNSA. The full variable domain, in which reference TRBV7-2 and TRBJ2-7 provide the parts outside the CDR3, is GAGVSQSPSNKVTEKGKDVELRCDPISGHTALYWYRQSLGQGLEFLIYFQGNSAPDKSGLPSDRFSAERTGGSVSTLTIQRTQQEDSAVYLCASTLGGAGYEQYFGPGTRLTVT.

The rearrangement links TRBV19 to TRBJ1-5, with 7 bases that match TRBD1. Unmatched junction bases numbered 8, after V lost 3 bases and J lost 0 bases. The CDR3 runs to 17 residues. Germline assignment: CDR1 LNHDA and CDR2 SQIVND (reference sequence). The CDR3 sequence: CASSIPGQIYSNQPQHF. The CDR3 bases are TGTGCCAGTAGTATTCCGGGACAGATCTATAGCAATCAGCCCCAGCATTTT.